This T cell receptor beta chain is drawn from a study of shared clonotypes between healthy human individuals. Looked up from germline, CDR1 is SGHAT and CDR2 is FQNNGV. The V end lost 0 bases, the J end lost 2 bases, and 10 bases lay between the germline ends. The CDR3 loop spans 15 amino acids. Each unsorted PBMC replicate got 300 ng genomic DNA, some 31,000 genomes. DNA from unsorted PBMC was sequenced on ten immunoSEQ deep assay plates. Per the authors' pipeline: ImmunoSEQ yielded junction-only sequences lacking quality scores, so filtering differed. Profiling relied on immunoSEQ multiplex PCR, and the TCRdb table lists in-frame clones only, not all of them. V and J calls plus clone size are reproduced from that table; the DNA served to infer D and trimming. The sample has about 490,000 clones; 75% to 85% are singletons.

Source material: PBMCs. This clonotype was obtained from a woman in her thirties or forties in good health. Some clones in this sample may be carry-over from other donors' samples. The genes are TRBV11-2 and TRBJ2-5, with D maybe TRBD1 (5 bases). Here the CDR3 reads CASSLEVGRQETQYF. The CDR3 DNA is TGTGCCAGCAGCTTAGAGGTGGGGCGGCAAGAGACCCAGTACTTC.